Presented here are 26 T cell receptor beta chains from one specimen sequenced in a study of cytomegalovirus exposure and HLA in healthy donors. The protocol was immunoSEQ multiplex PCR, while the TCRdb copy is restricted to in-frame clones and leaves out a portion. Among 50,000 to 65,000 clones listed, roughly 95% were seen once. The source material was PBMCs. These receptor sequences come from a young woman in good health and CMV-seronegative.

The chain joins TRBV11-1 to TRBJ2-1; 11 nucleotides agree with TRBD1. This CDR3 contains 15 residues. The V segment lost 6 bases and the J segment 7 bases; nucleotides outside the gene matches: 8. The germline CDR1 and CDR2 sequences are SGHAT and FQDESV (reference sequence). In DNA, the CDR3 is TGTGCCAGCAGGGACACAGGGACAGGGGGAAATGAGCAGTTCTTC. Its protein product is CASRDTGTGGNEQFF.

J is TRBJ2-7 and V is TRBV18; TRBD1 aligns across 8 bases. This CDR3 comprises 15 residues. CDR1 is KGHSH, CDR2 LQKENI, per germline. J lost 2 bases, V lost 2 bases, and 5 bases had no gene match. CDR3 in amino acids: CASSPAPDRAYEQYF. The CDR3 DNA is TGTGCCAGCTCACCAGCCCCGGACAGGGCCTACGAGCAGTACTTC.

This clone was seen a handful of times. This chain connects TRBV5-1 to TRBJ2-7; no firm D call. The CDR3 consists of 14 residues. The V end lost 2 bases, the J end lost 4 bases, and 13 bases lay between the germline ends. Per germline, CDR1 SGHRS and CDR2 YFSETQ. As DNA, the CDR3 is TGCGCCAGCAGCTTTCTTGTGGGCCGTTACGAGCAGTACTTC. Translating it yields CASSFLVGRYEQYF.

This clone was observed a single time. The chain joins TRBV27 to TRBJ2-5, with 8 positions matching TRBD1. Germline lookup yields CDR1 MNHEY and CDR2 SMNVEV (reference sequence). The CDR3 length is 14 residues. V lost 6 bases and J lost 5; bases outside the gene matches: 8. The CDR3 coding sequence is TGTGCCAGCAGCCCCGGACAGGGATGGGAGACCCAGTACTTC. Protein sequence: CASSPGQGWETQYF.

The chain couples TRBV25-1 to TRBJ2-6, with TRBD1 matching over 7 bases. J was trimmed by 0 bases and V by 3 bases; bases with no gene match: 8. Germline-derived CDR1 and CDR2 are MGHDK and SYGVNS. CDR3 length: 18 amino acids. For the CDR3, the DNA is TGTGCCAGCAGTGACCCCCGGACAGGTTACTCTGGGGCCAACGTCCTGACTTTC. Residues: CASSDPRTGYSGANVLTF.

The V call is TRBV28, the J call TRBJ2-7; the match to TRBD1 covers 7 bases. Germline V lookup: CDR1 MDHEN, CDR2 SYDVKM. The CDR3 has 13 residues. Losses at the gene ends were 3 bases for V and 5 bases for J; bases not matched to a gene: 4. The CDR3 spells CASSLDRYNEQYF. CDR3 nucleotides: TGTGCCAGCAGTTTGGACAGGTATAACGAGCAGTACTTC.

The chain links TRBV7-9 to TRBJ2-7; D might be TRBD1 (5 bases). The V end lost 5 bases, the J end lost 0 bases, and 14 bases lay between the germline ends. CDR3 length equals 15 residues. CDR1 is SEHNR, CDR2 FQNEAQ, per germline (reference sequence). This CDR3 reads CASSPPGHSSYEQYF. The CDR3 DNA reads TGTGCCAGCAGCCCCCCCGGACACAGCTCCTACGAGCAGTACTTC.

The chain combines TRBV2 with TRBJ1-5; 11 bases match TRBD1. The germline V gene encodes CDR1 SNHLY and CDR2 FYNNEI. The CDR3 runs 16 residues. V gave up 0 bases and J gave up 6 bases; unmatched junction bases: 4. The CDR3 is CASSEAGGQGVQPQHF. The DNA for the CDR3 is TGTGCCAGCAGTGAAGCGGGGGGACAGGGGGTTCAGCCCCAGCATTTT.

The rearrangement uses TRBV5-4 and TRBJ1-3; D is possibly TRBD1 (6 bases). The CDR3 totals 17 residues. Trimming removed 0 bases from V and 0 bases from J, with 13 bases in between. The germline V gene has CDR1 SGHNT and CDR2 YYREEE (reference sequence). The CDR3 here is CASSLAGGPSSGNTIYF. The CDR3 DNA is TGTGCCAGCAGCTTGGCGGGGGGCCCGAGCTCTGGAAACACCATATATTTT. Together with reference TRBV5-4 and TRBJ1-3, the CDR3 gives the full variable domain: ETGVTQSPTHLIKTRGQQVTLRCSSQSGHNTVSWYQQALGQGPQFIFQYYREEENGRGNFPPRFSGLQFPNYSSELNVNALELDDSALYLCASSLAGGPSSGNTIYFGEGSWLTVV.

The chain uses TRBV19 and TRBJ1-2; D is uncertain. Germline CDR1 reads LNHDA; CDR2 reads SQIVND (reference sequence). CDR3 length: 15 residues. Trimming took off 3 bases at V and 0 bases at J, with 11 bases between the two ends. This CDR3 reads CASSMRGPTNYGYTF. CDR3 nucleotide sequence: TGTGCCAGTAGTATGCGCGGCCCTACTAACTATGGCTACACCTTC. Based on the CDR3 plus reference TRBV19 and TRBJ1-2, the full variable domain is DGGITQSPKYLFRKEGQNVTLSCEQNLNHDAMYWYRQDPGQGLRLIYYSQIVNDFQKGDIAEGYSVSREKKESFPLTVTSAQKNPTAFYLCASSMRGPTNYGYTFGSGTRLTVV.

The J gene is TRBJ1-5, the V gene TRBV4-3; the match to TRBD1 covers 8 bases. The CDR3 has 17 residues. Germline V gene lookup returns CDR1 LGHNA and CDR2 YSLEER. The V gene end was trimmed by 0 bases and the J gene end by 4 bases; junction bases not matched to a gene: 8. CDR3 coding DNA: TGCGCCAGCAGCCAAGACCCCCCCAGGGGGCGAAATCAGCCCCAGCATTTT. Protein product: CASSQDPPRGRNQPQHF.

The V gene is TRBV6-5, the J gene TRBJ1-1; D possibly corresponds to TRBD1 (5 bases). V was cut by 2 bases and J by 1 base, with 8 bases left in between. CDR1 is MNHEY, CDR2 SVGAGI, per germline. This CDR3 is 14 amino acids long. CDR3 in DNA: TGTGCCAGCAGTTACGGGGGGACGAACACTGAAGCTTTCTTT. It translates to CASSYGGTNTEAFF.

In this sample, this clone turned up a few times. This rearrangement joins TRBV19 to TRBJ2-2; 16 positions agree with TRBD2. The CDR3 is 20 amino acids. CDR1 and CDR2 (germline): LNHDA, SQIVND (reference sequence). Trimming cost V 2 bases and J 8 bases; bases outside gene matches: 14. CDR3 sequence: CASSIQGPPGLAGGPGELFF. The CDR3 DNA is TGTGCCAGTAGTATACAGGGACCACCGGGACTAGCGGGGGGGCCGGGGGAGCTGTTTTTT.

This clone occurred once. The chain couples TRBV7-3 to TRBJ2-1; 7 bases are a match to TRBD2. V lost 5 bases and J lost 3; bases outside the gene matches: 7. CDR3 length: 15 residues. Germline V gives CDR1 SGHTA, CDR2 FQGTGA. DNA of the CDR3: TGTGCCAGCAGCCCCCCCGGGACTAACTACAATGAGCAGTTCTTC. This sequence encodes CASSPPGTNYNEQFF.

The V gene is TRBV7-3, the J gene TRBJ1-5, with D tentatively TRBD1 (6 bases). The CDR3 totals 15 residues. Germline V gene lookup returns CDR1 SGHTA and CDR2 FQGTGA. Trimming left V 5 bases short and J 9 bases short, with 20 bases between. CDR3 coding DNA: TGTGCCAGCAGCCCGCCGGACAGTACCCTTGGGCCCCAGCATTTT. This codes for CASSPPDSTLGPQHF.

CDR3 sequence: CASSLISTSGRDEQFF. Here the CDR3 DNA reads TGTGCCAGCAGCTTAATTTCGACTAGCGGGAGGGATGAGCAGTTCTTC. V gene TRBV7-3 combines with J gene TRBJ2-1; 14 bases line up with TRBD2. Germline CDR1 is SGHTA and CDR2 is FQGTGA. V dropped 1 base and J dropped 8; count of bases not matched to a gene: 4. This CDR3 comprises 16 residues.

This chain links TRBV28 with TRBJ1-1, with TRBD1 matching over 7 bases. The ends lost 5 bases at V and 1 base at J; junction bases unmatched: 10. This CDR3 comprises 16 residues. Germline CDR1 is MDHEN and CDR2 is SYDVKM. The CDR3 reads CASSIRQGRGNTEAFF. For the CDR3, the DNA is TGTGCCAGCAGTATCCGACAGGGAAGGGGGAACACTGAAGCTTTCTTT.

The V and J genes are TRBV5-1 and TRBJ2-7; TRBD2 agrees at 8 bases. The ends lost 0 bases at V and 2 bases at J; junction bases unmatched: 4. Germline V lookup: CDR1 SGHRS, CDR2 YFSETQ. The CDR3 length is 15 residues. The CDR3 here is CASSLDLAGPYEQYF. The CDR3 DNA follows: TGCGCCAGCAGCTTGGACCTAGCGGGCCCCTACGAGCAGTACTTC.

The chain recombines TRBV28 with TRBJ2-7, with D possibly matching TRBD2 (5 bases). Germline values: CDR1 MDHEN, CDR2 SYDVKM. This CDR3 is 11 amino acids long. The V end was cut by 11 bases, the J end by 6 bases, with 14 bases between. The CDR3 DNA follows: TGTGCCCCCGGGGTGGAAGGCGAGCAGTACTTC. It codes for CAPGVEGEQYF.

The CDR3: CASSIAGNYEQYF. CDR3 in DNA: TGTGCCAGTAGTATAGCGGGGAACTACGAGCAGTACTTC. The rearrangement uses TRBV19 and TRBJ2-7, with D maybe TRBD2 (5 bases). The V and J ends lost 1 base and 3 bases respectively, with 7 bases between them. Germline CDR1 is LNHDA and CDR2 is SQIVND (reference sequence). The CDR3 is 13 residues long.

The CDR3 DNA reads as TGTGCCAGCAACTACCGACCTGGAAACACCATATATTTT. This sequence encodes CASNYRPGNTIYF. This chain uses TRBV11-2 with TRBJ1-3; D ambiguous. Germline V lookup: CDR1 SGHAT, CDR2 FQNNGV. With 7 bases removed from V and 2 bases from J, the gap between germline ends came to 9 bases. The CDR3 loop spans 13 amino acids. Looking up the rest from reference TRBV11-2 and TRBJ1-3 gives the full variable domain: EAGVAQSPRYKIIEKRQSVAFWCNPISGHATLYWYQQILGQGPKLLIQFQNNGVVDDSQLPKDRFSAERLKGVDSTLKIQPAKLEDSAVYLCASNYRPGNTIYFGEGSWLTVV.

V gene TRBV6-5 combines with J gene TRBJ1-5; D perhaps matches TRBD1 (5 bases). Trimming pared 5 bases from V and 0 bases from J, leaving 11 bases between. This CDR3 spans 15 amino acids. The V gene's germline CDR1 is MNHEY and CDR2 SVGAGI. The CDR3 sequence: CASSRGLYSNQPQHF. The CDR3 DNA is TGTGCCAGCAGTAGGGGACTTTATAGCAATCAGCCCCAGCATTTT.

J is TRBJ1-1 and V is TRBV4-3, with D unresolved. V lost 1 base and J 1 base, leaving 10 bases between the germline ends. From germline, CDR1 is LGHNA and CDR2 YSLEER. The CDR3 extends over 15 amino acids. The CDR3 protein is CASSQVVAGNTEAFF. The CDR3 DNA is TGCGCCAGCAGCCAAGTCGTTGCGGGGAACACTGAAGCTTTCTTT.

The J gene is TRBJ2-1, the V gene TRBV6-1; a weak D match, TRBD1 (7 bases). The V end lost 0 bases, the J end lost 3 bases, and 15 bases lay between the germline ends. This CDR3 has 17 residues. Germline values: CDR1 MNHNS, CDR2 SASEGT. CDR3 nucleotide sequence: TGTGCCAGCAGTGAAGCCCAGGGGGGACCACGCTACAATGAGCAGTTCTTC. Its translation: CASSEAQGGPRYNEQFF.

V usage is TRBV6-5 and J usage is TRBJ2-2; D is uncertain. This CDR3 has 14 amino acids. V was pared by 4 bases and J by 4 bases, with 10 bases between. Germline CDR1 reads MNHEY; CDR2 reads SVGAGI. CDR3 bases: TGTGCCAGCAGTTCAACCGGAGTCACCGGGGAGCTGTTTTTT. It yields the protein CASSSTGVTGELFF.

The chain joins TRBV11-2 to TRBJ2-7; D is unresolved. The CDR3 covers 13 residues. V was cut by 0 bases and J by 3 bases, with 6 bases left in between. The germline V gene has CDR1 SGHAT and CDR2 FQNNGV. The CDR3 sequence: CASSLEPVYEQYF. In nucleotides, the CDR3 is TGTGCCAGCAGCTTAGAACCAGTCTACGAGCAGTACTTC.